The entry that follows covers one T cell receptor (beta chain) sequence. It has no known antigen specificity. No clone much larger than this one lies a single base away; base qualities are absent. The germline V gene sets CDR1 to SGHRS and CDR2 to YFSETQ. Measured from the cysteine to the phenylalanine, the CDR3 is 16 residues long. Only the CDR3 portion is preserved as DNA: 48 bases, with reading frame beginning at the first base. V and J lose 2 bases and 0 bases, and a span of 12 bases separates them. Using the deep immunoSEQ assay, TCR CDR3 regions were amplified from genomic DNA by multiplex PCR. Genomic DNA extracted from each cell subset was distributed evenly over all wells of several immunoSEQ 96-well plates, and each plate served as one replicate. For sorted subsets, roughly 190 ng of genomic DNA, equivalent to 25,000 to 35,000 T cell genomes, went into each replicate PCR. The purified libraries were quantified using a Qubit 3.0 fluorometer, sized with a Bioanalyzer 2100, and then quantified again using the KAPA Library Quantification kit. Each immunoSEQ 96-well plate was sequenced on its own single-read 150-cycle Illumina NextSeq 550 flow cell. The authors processed their data as follows. Because the immunoSEQ output held only junctional sequences and lacked quality scores, the filtering could not match the filtering applied to full-length reads. To assign V/J genes and CDR3, sequences were annotated using PyIR, a Python wrapper for IgBLAST v1.9, with IMGT germline references. Reads were removed for weak V/J assignments (E-value above 1e-6), missing CDR3, stop codons, out-of-frame junctions, or ambiguous translated residues. V3J clonotypes were defined as sequences sharing an identical inferred V gene, J gene, and CDR3 amino acid sequence. Percentage overlap between repertoires was computed as shared unique clonotypes divided by the size of the smaller repertoire. Three approaches were used to assess repertoire richness: RTK rarefaction, the Chao1 estimator, and Recon v2.1 estimates of unobserved clonotypes. For all TCRbeta clonotypes obtained by the gDNA method from four donors, generation probabilities were computed with OLGA. The source is immuneACCESS, and TCRdb retained only in-frame sequences with V and J called. Part of the clones is not carried over; for the studies checked, unresolved V genes explain less than half of this, and the remainder is unexplained. The V and J calls and the clone size are those of that table, but D and trimming were determined from the DNA. The sample table contains 1.4 million to 1.5 million clones; only one count was recorded for around 97% of them. The leading ten clones occupy about 1% of the sample.

The donors were healthy, HIV-negative adults with no recently reported acute infections or vaccinations. Only Caucasian adults living in Nashville, Tennessee, USA were represented among the donors. Magnetic negative selection was used to enrich CD4+ T cells, after which naive cells were positively selected on CD45RA and the negative fraction became the memory subset. Blood was obtained by leukapheresis, after which PBMCs were separated by Ficoll-Histopaque density gradient centrifugation and cryopreserved in liquid nitrogen vapor phase. Purity and quantity of every magnetically sorted T cell population were checked by analytical flow cytometry. From each sorted fraction, genomic DNA was isolated and quantified by UV absorbance on a Nanodrop 2000c. The data were taken from a study of shared clonotypes between healthy human individuals (dated by TCRdb to 2018 to 2021). The study in broad terms: Three men and a couple of women, aged 18 to 49 years, made up the cohort. For each donor, three plates each were used for CD4 naive and CD4 memory, two plates were used for CD8 naive, and one plate was used for CD8 memory. The study deeply sequenced blood TCR repertoires of about 5 healthy adults to estimate repertoire size and the extent of clonotype sharing between individuals. To increase sequencing depth and limit assay-specific biases, TCR repertoire library preparation and sequencing were carried out by different laboratories using diverse techniques. Per donor, leukapheresis produced somewhere between about 0.94 and 9.5 billion PBMCs. What the authors observed across the whole study: Sampling was restricted to blood, and TCR repertoires in tissue are likely to differ from TCR repertoires in blood. Approximately 5% of naive CD4, 3.5% of naive CD8, 2.3% of memory CD4, and roughly 0.4% of memory CD8 clonotypes were shared across several donors. The small number of donors limited the genetic and exposure-history diversity represented. Pairwise subsampling indicated that sequencing depth was expected to affect the degree of clonotype sharing among donors. Higher generation probabilities were observed for clonotypes shared by all four sorted-subset donors than for non-shared clonotypes. Even with the large sequencing depth, rarefaction of the sorted-subset datasets indicated that sequencing was incomplete. Estimated clonotype richness was generally larger for naive than for memory subsets.

The chain uses TRBV5-1 and TRBJ1-3, and possibly TRBD1, on 6 matching bases. Material for sequencing was naive CD4+ T cells sorted from blood. The sample's cell subset or site label, decoded: CD45RA+ positively selected. The clonotype originates from a man aged 25 to 40 in good health. The DNA sequence reads TGCGCCAGCAGCTTCGGGGAGGGGGGCTCTGGAAACACCATATATTTT. This yields the protein CASSFGEGGSGNTIYF.